Each of the 2 T cell receptor beta chains below was sequenced from the same sample in a study of blood T cell repertoires in COVID-19 (dated by TCRdb to 2020 to 2022). Libraries were built with the immunoSEQ multiplex PCR assay. The immuneACCESS repertoire file appears here via TCRdb, limited to in-frame rearrangements. These files lack a portion of the clones; in checked studies, under half of the deficit traces to unresolved V genes, and the cause of the others is not known. The sample table shows about 180,000 clones, and 85% to 90% are seen once. 18% of the sample goes to the ten largest clones. The source material was peripheral blood. Receptor source: a person aged 65-85 years with COVID-19, enrolled during active disease.

This sequence joins TRBV18 and TRBJ2-7, with 9 nucleotides matching TRBD1. CDR1 is KGHSH, CDR2 LQKENI, per germline. The CDR3 is made up of 14 amino acids. The ends lost 4 bases at V and 9 bases at J; junction bases unmatched: 10. The CDR3 nucleotides are TGTGCCAGCTCACTTGACAGGGGGACAATCCTGCAGTACTTC. Translating gives CASSLDRGTILQYF.

J is TRBJ1-5 and V is TRBV30; D may be TRBD1 (6 bases). The CDR3 is made up of 14 amino acids. Deletions cut 0 bases from V and 9 bases from J, with 15 bases between. Germline assignment: CDR1 GTSNPN and CDR2 SVGIG (reference sequence). The CDR3, as DNA: TGTGCCTGGAGTGTGCGGGGGCGAGGGTCGCCCCAGCATTTT. This encodes CAWSVRGRGSPQHF. The full variable domain, completed using reference TRBV30 and TRBJ1-5, is SQTIHQWPATLVQPVGSPLSLECTVEGTSNPNLYWYRQAAGRGLQLLFYSVGIGQISSEVPQNLSASRPQDRQFILSSKKLLLSDSGFYLCAWSVRGRGSPQHFGDGTRLSIL.